The 24 T cell receptor beta chains presented below share a single source sample, sequenced in a study of OX40 agonist ivuxolimab in advanced cancers. Measured with immunoSEQ multiplex PCR; TCRdb has only the in-frame clones, and not every one. The table records some 44,000 clones, around 86% of them present only once. This material consisted of CD4+ or CD8+ T cells sorted from blood, taken in a trial of the OX40 agonist ivuxolimab. The receptors were gathered from an adult with an advanced solid tumor such as melanoma, head and neck, liver or kidney cancer.

The rearrangement links TRBV5-1 to TRBJ1-1; TRBD1 is a possible D gene (6 bases). This CDR3 contains 16 residues. Germline loops: CDR1 SGHRS, CDR2 YFSETQ. The V end was cut by 3 bases, the J end by 1 base, with 16 bases between. CDR3 sequence: CASSYTVGQTNTEAFF. CDR3 bases: TGCGCCAGCAGCTATACGGTAGGACAGACGAACACTGAAGCTTTCTTT.

This chain joins TRBV18 and TRBJ1-1, with D uncertain. Looked up from germline, CDR1 is KGHSH and CDR2 is LQKENI. The CDR3 length is 13 residues. Trimming cost V 2 bases and J 1 base, with 5 bases left between them. DNA for the CDR3: TGTGCCAGCTCACCAGGACCGAACACTGAAGCTTTCTTT. This codes for CASSPGPNTEAFF.

The rearrangement uses TRBV19 and TRBJ2-7; 9 nucleotides match TRBD1. Germline V lookup: CDR1 LNHDA, CDR2 SQIVND (reference sequence). CDR3 length: 16 amino acids. With 6 bases clipped from V and 4 bases from J, the junction kept 13 bases outside the gene matches. Written as DNA, the CDR3 is TGTGCCAGTAGCAAATTCCTCGGGACAGGGCAATACGAGCAGTACTTC. Its protein is CASSKFLGTGQYEQYF.

V is TRBV5-4 and J is TRBJ2-7; TRBD2 matches 7 bases. This CDR3 contains 16 residues. Germline CDR1 is SGHNT and CDR2 is YYREEE (reference sequence). V lost 4 bases to trimming and J lost 0 bases; unmatched junction nucleotides: 10. CDR3: CASSRGGDSRSYEQYF. CDR3 coding DNA: TGTGCCAGCAGCCGTGGGGGGGACTCTCGCTCCTACGAGCAGTACTTC.

This sequence joins TRBV27 and TRBJ2-7, with 8 bases lining up with TRBD1. Germline V gene data show CDR1 as MNHEY and CDR2 as SMNVEV (reference sequence). The CDR3 is made up of 16 amino acids. With V trimmed by 5 bases and J by 2 bases, 11 bases remained unmatched. In DNA, the CDR3 is TGTGCCAGCAGTCCAACGAGACAGGGGCCCCCCTACGAGCAGTACTTC. Translated, it gives CASSPTRQGPPYEQYF.

The V and J genes are TRBV4-2 and TRBJ2-3; weak D call: TRBD2 (5 bases). V lost 0 bases and J lost 0, with 10 bases in between. There are 16 residues in the CDR3. Germline V lookup: CDR1 LGHNA, CDR2 YNFKEQ. The CDR3 DNA follows: TGTGCCAGCAGCCAAGATGGACTCTTCAGCACAGATACGCAGTATTTT. Encoded protein: CASSQDGLFSTDTQYF.

The genes are TRBV6-1 and TRBJ2-5, with TRBD1 matching over 8 bases. The assigned J gene may be wrong: the sequence end matches TRBJ2-7 better. The CDR3 runs to 15 residues. From germline, CDR1 is MNHNS and CDR2 SASEGT. CDR3 region: CASRDGTGGTYEQYF. The CDR3 DNA follows: TGTGCCAGCAGAGACGGGACAGGAGGAACCTACGAGCAGTACTTC.

The chain joins TRBV29-1 to TRBJ2-5, with D possibly called TRBD1 or TRBD2 (5 bases each). Germline V gene sequence: CDR1 SQVTM, CDR2 ANQGSEA. V gave up 6 bases and J gave up 2 bases, with 22 bases separating them. The CDR3 has 16 amino acids. For the CDR3, the DNA is TGCAGCGTCTGGGGACCTCTTCTGAGAAATCAAGAGACCCAGTACTTC. Its translation is CSVWGPLLRNQETQYF.

The chain carries TRBV30 and TRBJ2-1; 9 bases fit TRBD1. CDR3 length: 14 amino acids. CDR1 is GTSNPN and CDR2 is SVGIG in the germline V gene (reference sequence). After removal of 6 bases from V and 9 bases from J, the junction contained 12 bases not matched to a gene. In DNA, the CDR3 is TGTGCCTGTCCTCCGGGACAGGGAGTGGGTGAGCAGTTCTTC. This encodes CACPPGQGVGEQFF.

In DNA, the CDR3 is TGTGCCAGCTCACCACCATGGACTAGCGGGAACAATGAGCAGTTCTTC. Its translation is CASSPPWTSGNNEQFF. The J gene is TRBJ2-1, the V gene TRBV18; 12 bases are a match to TRBD2. The V gene end was trimmed by 0 bases and the J gene end by 5 bases; junction bases not matched to a gene: 2. The CDR3 extends over 16 amino acids. CDR1 KGHSH and CDR2 LQKENI come from the germline V gene.

The V call is TRBV2, the J call TRBJ2-1; TRBD1 aligns across 9 bases. The V gene end was trimmed by 5 bases and the J gene end by 7 bases; junction bases not matched to a gene: 12. From germline, CDR1 is SNHLY and CDR2 FYNNEI. The CDR3 runs 16 residues. CDR3 bases: TGTGCCAGCAGTCTAACCACAGGGGGCGCAGGGAATGAGCAGTTCTTC. Its translation is CASSLTTGGAGNEQFF. The variable domain in full, completed from reference TRBV2 and TRBJ2-1, reads EPEVTQTPSHQVTQMGQEVILRCVPISNHLYFYWYRQILGQKVEFLVSFYNNEISEKSEIFDDQFSVERPDGSNFTLKIRSTKLEDSAMYFCASSLTTGGAGNEQFFGPGTRLTVL.

Of note for this clone: The junction differs from germline at one of its ends, possibly a read error. V gene TRBV5-1 combines with J gene TRBJ2-3; D may match TRBD1 or TRBD2 (5 bases each). The CDR3 covers 18 residues. Germline values: CDR1 SGHRS, CDR2 YFSETQ. Here the CDR3 reads CASSLAGARRNSTDTQCF. In DNA form, the CDR3 reads TGCGCCAGCAGCTTGGCCGGGGCTCGGAGGAACAGCACAGATACGCAGTGTTTT. Using reference TRBV5-1 and TRBJ2-3 for the parts outside the CDR3, the full variable domain is KAGVTQTPRYLIKTRGQQVTLSCSPISGHRSVSWYQQTPGQGLQFLFEYFSETQRNKGNFPGRFSGRQFSNSRSEMNVSTLELGDSALYLCASSLAGARRNSTDTQCFGPGTRLTVL.

V and J are TRBV30 and TRBJ1-4, with D unresolved. The V end lost 1 base, the J end lost 0 bases, and 6 bases lay between the germline ends. CDR1 and CDR2 from the germline V gene are GTSNPN and SVGIG (reference sequence). The CDR3 consists of 14 residues. The CDR3 reads CAWSGRATNEKLFF. The CDR3 nucleotides are TGTGCCTGGAGTGGAAGGGCAACTAATGAAAAACTGTTTTTT.

This chain joins TRBV9 and TRBJ2-1; possible D gene TRBD1, 5 bases. Germline loops: CDR1 SGDLS, CDR2 YYNGEE. The length of the CDR3 is 16 residues. The V end was cut by 3 bases, the J end by 6 bases, with 19 bases between. Here the CDR3 DNA reads TGTGCCAGCAGCGCTATCAAGGGGCGCGATCTCAATGAGCAGTTCTTC. Translating gives CASSAIKGRDLNEQFF.

This rearrangement joins TRBV6-5 to TRBJ2-7; D possibly corresponds to TRBD1 (5 bases). Trimming removed 0 bases at V and 3 bases at J, with 9 bases between. CDR1 is MNHEY, CDR2 SVGAGI, per germline. CDR3 size: 14 residues. DNA for the CDR3: TGTGCCAGCAGTTACTCGGCCAGGGACTACGAGCAGTACTTC. Translation gives CASSYSARDYEQYF.

The rearrangement links TRBV6-5 to TRBJ1-2, with TRBD1 as a possible D gene (6 bases). Deletions cut 8 bases from V and 1 base from J, with 11 bases between. The CDR3 spans 13 residues. Per germline, CDR1 MNHEY and CDR2 SVGAGI. Here the CDR3 DNA reads TGTGCCAGCCGGACAGAGATTAACTATGGCTACACCTTC. Encoded protein: CASRTEINYGYTF.

This clone was picked up one time. This chain joins TRBV28 and TRBJ2-1; TRBD2 agrees at 12 bases. The CDR3 spans 17 residues. CDR1 is MDHEN, CDR2 SYDVKM, per germline. The V and J ends lost 3 bases and 2 bases, in that order; junction bases with no gene match: 5. CDR3 bases: TGTGCCAGCAGTTTTACGACTAGCGGGAGCCCCTACAATGAGCAGTTCTTC. Translating it yields CASSFTTSGSPYNEQFF.

The chain links TRBV20-1 to TRBJ2-7; D is possibly TRBD2 (5 bases). The CDR3 runs to 11 residues. From germline, CDR1 is DFQATT and CDR2 SNEGSKA (reference sequence). The CDR3 nucleotides are TGCAAGTGGGAGAGGTCCTACGAGCAGTACTTC. This encodes CKWERSYEQYF.

The V and J genes are TRBV27 and TRBJ2-2; 15 bases are a match to TRBD2. The trim removed 3 bases at V and 7 bases at J, leaving 6 bases unmatched. The length of the CDR3 is 17 residues. Germline-derived CDR1 and CDR2 are MNHEY and SMNVEV (reference sequence). CDR3 region: CASSLSGLAGGIGELFF. CDR3 nucleotide sequence: TGTGCCAGCAGTTTGTCGGGACTAGCGGGGGGTATCGGGGAGCTGTTTTTT.

The chain uses TRBV14 and TRBJ2-5; 12 nucleotides line up with TRBD2. CDR3 size: 14 residues. Germline CDR1 reads SGHDN; CDR2 reads FVKESK. V lost 4 bases and J lost 4; bases outside the gene matches: 1. The CDR3 here is CASSLGLAGETQYF. DNA of the CDR3: TGTGCCAGCAGCCTGGGACTAGCGGGAGAGACCCAGTACTTC.

V is TRBV19 and J is TRBJ2-2, with D perhaps TRBD1 (5 bases). CDR3 length: 14 amino acids. The germline CDR1 and CDR2 sequences are LNHDA and SQIVND (reference sequence). With 4 bases removed from V and 0 bases from J, the gap between germline ends came to 6 bases. The CDR3 bases are TGTGCCAGTAGTACGACAGCGAACACCGGGGAGCTGTTTTTT. Encoded protein: CASSTTANTGELFF.

The rearrangement joins TRBV6-6 to TRBJ1-1; 8 nucleotides agree with TRBD1. The trim removed 5 bases at V and 5 bases at J, leaving 10 bases unmatched. The CDR3 length is 15 residues. Germline CDR1 MNHNY, CDR2 SVGAGI (reference sequence). CDR3 protein: CASSKVTGAPTEAFF. The DNA of the CDR3 is TGTGCCAGCAGTAAAGTGACAGGGGCCCCAACTGAAGCTTTCTTT.

The gene calls are TRBV28 and TRBJ2-7, with 9 bases aligning to TRBD1. Germline V gene lookup returns CDR1 MDHEN and CDR2 SYDVKM. The CDR3 covers 14 residues. Losses at the gene ends were 7 bases for V and 4 bases for J; bases not matched to a gene: 8. The CDR3 protein is CASNLQGAGYEQYF. The CDR3 nucleotides are TGTGCCAGCAACCTACAGGGGGCCGGTTACGAGCAGTACTTC.

The V and J genes are TRBV9 and TRBJ2-7; 14 bases are a match to TRBD2. Germline-derived CDR1 and CDR2 are SGDLS and YYNGEE. The CDR3 loop spans 18 amino acids. V shed 3 bases, J shed 1 base, and the junction held 9 bases outside the gene matches. CDR3 DNA: TGTGCCAGCAGCGGGGGGCTGGGACTAGCGGGAGAATCCTACGAGCAGTACTTC. Amino acids: CASSGGLGLAGESYEQYF.